Listed below are T cell receptor beta chains from one sample, sequenced in a study of regulatory T cells in long-lasting Graves disease. TCRdb ran MiXCR on the multiplex PCR reads and lists one entry per CDR3 protein. The table lists about 220,000 distinct CDR3 sequences, around a fifth of them singletons. These data are also associated with another study on T cells in Graves' hyperthyroidism and ophthalmopathy.

Sequencing was performed on peripheral blood mononuclear cells (PBMCs), taken at new diagnosis, from a patient treated with antithyroid drugs. These receptors all come from a woman younger than 45 with Graves disease. Both conserved end residues are part of each CDR3. The D gene is left open where the match is weak. The size field is filled for only some rows; it gives once, few, many or a size class.

D: TRBD2; size: few; J: TRBJ2-1; V: TRBV6-2/TRBV6-3; DNA: TGTGCCAGCAGCCAATGGAGCGGGGCCTACAATGAGCAGTTCTTC; CDR3: CASSQWSGAYNEQFF
D: -; size: many; J: TRBJ1-4; V: TRBV6-1; DNA: TGTGCCAGCAGTGAAGATGTGGCAGCAACTAATGAAAAACTGTTTTTT; CDR3: CASSEDVAATNEKLFF
D: -; size: -; J: TRBJ1-1; V: TRBV20-1; DNA: TGCAGTGCTAGAAGGGGCTGGGGCGGGGGGAACACTGAAGCTTTCTTT; CDR3: CSARRGWGGGNTEAFF
D: -; size: many; J: TRBJ2-1; V: TRBV29-1; DNA: TGCAGCGTTGCCGGAGGGCTGAGGAATGAGCAGTTCTTC; CDR3: CSVAGGLRNEQFF
D: -; size: many; J: TRBJ1-1; V: TRBV12-3/TRBV12-4; DNA: TGTGCCAGCAGTGTCGGGCCCCCGGGAGCTTTCTTT; CDR3: CASSVGPPGAFF
D: -; size: few; J: TRBJ2-1; V: TRBV6-1; DNA: TGTGCCAGCAGCCCCAAACAGGCCGACGAGCAGTTCTTC; CDR3: CASSPKQADEQFF
D: -; size: -; J: TRBJ1-3; V: TRBV5-1; DNA: TGCGCCAGCAGCTTGCTCTCGATCTCTGGAAACACCATATATTTT; CDR3: CASSLLSISGNTIYF
D: TRBD2; size: many; J: TRBJ2-1; V: TRBV19; DNA: TGTGCCAGTAGTCCTAGCGGTACCTCCTACAATGAGCAGTTCTTC; CDR3: CASSPSGTSYNEQFF
D: -; size: many; J: TRBJ1-2; V: TRBV7-3; DNA: TGTGCCAGCAGCTTATCTCCAGGCCGCCATGGCTACACCTTC; CDR3: CASSLSPGRHGYTF
D: -; size: -; J: TRBJ1-6; V: TRBV19; DNA: TGTGCCAGTCAAGACCAAACAGGGCTAAATTCACCCCTCCACTTT; CDR3: CASQDQTGLNSPLHF
D: TRBD1; size: -; J: TRBJ1-1; V: TRBV11-1; DNA: TGTGCCAGCAGCACCCAGGGGGTGCGGAACACTGAAGCTTTCTTT; CDR3: CASSTQGVRNTEAFF
D: TRBD1; size: many; J: TRBJ1-1; V: TRBV29-1; DNA: TGCAGCGTCACGACAGGGGAGTCCACTGAAGCTTTCTTT; CDR3: CSVTTGESTEAFF
D: TRBD2; size: many; J: TRBJ2-3; V: TRBV12-3/TRBV12-4; DNA: TGTGCCAGCAGTTTAGAAGTTAGCGGGAGGGCAGATACGCAGTATTTT; CDR3: CASSLEVSGRADTQYF
D: TRBD1; size: many; J: TRBJ1-2; V: TRBV3-1; DNA: TGTGCCAGCACCCAACAGGGGGGCTATGGCTACACCTTC; CDR3: CASTQQGGYGYTF
D: -; size: many; J: TRBJ1-2; V: TRBV6-5; DNA: TGTGCCAGCAGTTCTTCATGGACAGATATCTATGGCTACACCTTC; CDR3: CASSSSWTDIYGYTF
D: TRBD2; size: many; J: TRBJ2-5; V: TRBV20-1; DNA: TGCAGTGCTCCAAAAGCGGGGAAGGAAGAGACCCAGTACTTC; CDR3: CSAPKAGKEETQYF
D: -; size: many; J: TRBJ1-2; V: TRBV24-1; DNA: TGTGCCACCAGTGATAACTATTATGGCTACACCTTC; CDR3: CATSDNYYGYTF
D: -; size: many; J: TRBJ1-5; V: TRBV20-1; DNA: TGCAGTGCCCGACAGACTAATCAGCCCCAGCATTTT; CDR3: CSARQTNQPQHF
D: -; size: -; J: TRBJ2-3; V: TRBV7-3; DNA: TGTGCCAGCAGCTTCAGGGGGGGGGGGGGCACAGATACGCAGTATTTT; CDR3: CASSFRGGGGTDTQYF
D: TRBD2; size: many; J: TRBJ2-3; V: TRBV28; DNA: TGTGCCAGCGATAGAGCGACTAGCGGATATACGCAGTATTTT; CDR3: CASDRATSGYTQYF
D: -; size: many; J: TRBJ1-1; V: TRBV18; DNA: TGTGCCAGCTCAGCCTTACCGGAGCCGACAACTGAAGCTTTCTTT; CDR3: CASSALPEPTTEAFF
D: TRBD2; size: many; J: TRBJ2-7; V: TRBV9; DNA: TGTGCCAGCGGGAGGGAGTCCTACGAGCAGTACTTC; CDR3: CASGRESYEQYF
D: -; size: many; J: TRBJ2-2; V: TRBV6-5; DNA: TGTGCCAGCAGTTACTCCCGGGGTGTGGGCACCGGGGAGCTGTTTTTT; CDR3: CASSYSRGVGTGELFF
D: -; size: once; J: TRBJ2-7; V: TRBV15; DNA: TGTGCCACCAGCAGAGATCGAGGTAGCTCCTACGAGCAGTACTTC; CDR3: CATSRDRGSSYEQYF
D: TRBD1; size: -; J: TRBJ2-3; V: TRBV5-6; DNA: TGTGCCAGCAGCTCCCGGGACAGGGTAGCAGATACGCAGTATTTT; CDR3: CASSSRDRVADTQYF
D: TRBD1; size: -; J: TRBJ1-5; V: TRBV2; DNA: TGTGCCAGCAGTGTAAGGGACAGGGGGCATCAGCCCCAGCATTTT; CDR3: CASSVRDRGHQPQHF
D: -; size: many; J: TRBJ1-3; V: TRBV28; DNA: TGTGCCAGCAGCCTGTGGTCGGGGGGCAATAGTAACACCATATATTTT; CDR3: CASSLWSGGNSNTIYF
D: -; size: many; J: TRBJ1-4; V: TRBV5-1; DNA: TGCGCCAGCAGCCGAGGAGGGGGTCGGACTAATGAAAAACTGTTTTTT; CDR3: CASSRGGGRTNEKLFF
D: -; size: many; J: TRBJ2-3; V: TRBV6-1; DNA: TGTGCCAGCAGCGTACCGGGACCTAGGTATTTT; CDR3: CASSVPGPRYF
D: -; size: -; J: TRBJ1-5; V: TRBV28; DNA: TGTGCCAGCAGCTTCAGAGGGAAAAATCAGCCCCAGCATTTT; CDR3: CASSFRGKNQPQHF
D: -; size: -; J: TRBJ1-2; V: TRBV11-1; DNA: TGTGCCAGCAGCGTAGGGGAGGCGGGGGCTGGCTACACCTTC; CDR3: CASSVGEAGAGYTF
D: -; size: -; J: TRBJ2-1; V: TRBV2; DNA: TGTGCCAGCAGTGAACCCTGGCTCCCCCTACTTCATGAGCAGTTCTTC; CDR3: CASSEPWLPLLHEQFF
D: TRBD1; size: few; J: TRBJ2-2; V: TRBV19; DNA: TGTGCCAGTAGTCCCGGGACAGGGGGCCCCACCGGGGAGCTGTTTTTT; CDR3: CASSPGTGGPTGELFF
D: -; size: -; J: TRBJ1-2; V: TRBV6-1; DNA: TGTGCCAGCAGTGAACATGATAACTATGGCTACACCTTC; CDR3: CASSEHDNYGYTF
D: -; size: many; J: TRBJ2-7; V: TRBV28; DNA: TGTGCCAGCAGTTTTGGGGACGTGGTCCACGAGCAGTACTTC; CDR3: CASSFGDVVHEQYF
D: TRBD1; size: -; J: TRBJ2-1; V: TRBV18; DNA: TGTGCCAGCTCACCTCAAGCCACAGGGGGCGCCTACAATGAGCAGTTCTTC; CDR3: CASSPQATGGAYNEQFF
D: -; size: many; J: TRBJ1-4; V: TRBV18; DNA: TGTGCCAGCTCACCGCCTCCGGGGACAACTAATGAAAAACTGTTTTTT; CDR3: CASSPPPGTTNEKLFF
D: -; size: many; J: TRBJ1-6; V: TRBV3-1; DNA: TGTGCCAGCAGCCAAGTTCCAGGGGTTAATTCACCCCTCCACTTT; CDR3: CASSQVPGVNSPLHF
D: -; size: many; J: TRBJ1-5; V: TRBV6-9; DNA: TGTGCCAGCAGTTACTCGAACAGGGCCGGTCAGCCCCAGCATTTT; CDR3: CASSYSNRAGQPQHF
D: TRBD1; size: many; J: TRBJ1-1; V: TRBV6-5; DNA: TGTGCCAGCAGTTACGAGGACAGGGGGAACACTGAAGCTTTCTTT; CDR3: CASSYEDRGNTEAFF
D: -; size: many; J: TRBJ2-7; V: TRBV12-3/TRBV12-4; DNA: TGTGCCAGCAGTGAAACGGAGACCTACGAGCAGTACTTC; CDR3: CASSETETYEQYF
D: TRBD1; size: few; J: TRBJ1-5; V: TRBV3-1; DNA: TGTGCCAGCAGCCAAGATGTTTACAGGGGCTATAGCAATCAGCCCCAGCATTTT; CDR3: CASSQDVYRGYSNQPQHF
D: -; size: many; J: TRBJ2-6; V: TRBV6-5; DNA: TGTGCCAGCAGTTTTGCCAGGGCTGGGGCCAACGTCCTGACTTTC; CDR3: CASSFARAGANVLTF